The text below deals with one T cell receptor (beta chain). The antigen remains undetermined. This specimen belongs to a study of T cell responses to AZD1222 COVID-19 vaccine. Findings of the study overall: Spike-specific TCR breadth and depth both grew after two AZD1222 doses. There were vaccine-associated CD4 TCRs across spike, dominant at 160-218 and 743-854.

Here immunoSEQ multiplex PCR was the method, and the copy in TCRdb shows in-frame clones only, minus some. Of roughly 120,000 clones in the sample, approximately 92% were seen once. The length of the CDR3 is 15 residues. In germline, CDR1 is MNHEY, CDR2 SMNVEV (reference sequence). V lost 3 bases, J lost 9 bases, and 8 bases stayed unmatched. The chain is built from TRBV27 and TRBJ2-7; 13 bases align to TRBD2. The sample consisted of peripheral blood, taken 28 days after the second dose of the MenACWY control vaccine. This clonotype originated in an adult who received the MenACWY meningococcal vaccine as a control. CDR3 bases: TGTGCCAGCAGTTTTTTCACTAGCGGGAGGGCCTTGCAGTACTTC. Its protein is CASSFFTSGRALQYF.